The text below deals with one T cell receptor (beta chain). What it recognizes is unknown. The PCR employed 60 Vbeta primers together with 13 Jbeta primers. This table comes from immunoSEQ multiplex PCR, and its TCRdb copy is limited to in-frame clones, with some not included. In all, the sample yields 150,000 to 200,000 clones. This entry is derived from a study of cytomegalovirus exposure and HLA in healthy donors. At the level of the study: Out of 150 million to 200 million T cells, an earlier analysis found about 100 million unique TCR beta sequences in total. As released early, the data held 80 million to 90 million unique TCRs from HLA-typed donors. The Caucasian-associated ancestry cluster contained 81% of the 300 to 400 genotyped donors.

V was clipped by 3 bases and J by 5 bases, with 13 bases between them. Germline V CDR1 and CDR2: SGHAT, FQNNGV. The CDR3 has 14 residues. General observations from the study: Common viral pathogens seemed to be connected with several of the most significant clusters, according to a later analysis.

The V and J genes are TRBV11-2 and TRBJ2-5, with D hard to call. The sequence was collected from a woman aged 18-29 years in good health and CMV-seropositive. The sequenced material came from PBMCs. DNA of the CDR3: TGTGCCAGCAGCTTCACTCCGACGGGTGAGACCCAGTACTTC. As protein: CASSFTPTGETQYF.